This entry concerns a single TCR beta chain. The sample has other DNA sequences that encode this CDR3 too. This CDR3 is built from 15 residues. Trimming removed 4 bases from V and 2 bases from J; junction bases left unmatched: 1. The germline gives CDR1 LGHDT, CDR2 YNNKEL (reference sequence). The record originates from a study of blood T cell repertoires in COVID-19. Study-wide background: From T cells, B-cell-depleted T cells, or PBMCs came the material, which was cDNA or gDNA.

In the authors' methods: Using reference gene primer amplification, nucleated cell counts were estimated. Only in-frame clones appear in the TCRdb table, and some are missing; sequencing was by immunoSEQ multiplex PCR. The V and J calls and clone size come from that table; D and trimming were worked out from the DNA. Of 300,000 to 400,000 clones in the sample, more than 75% were seen once. V usage is TRBV3-1 (or the pseudogene TRBV3-2) and J usage is TRBJ2-1; 11 bases line up with TRBD2. The specimen sequenced was peripheral blood. The source is a human donor in a cohort sampled during active COVID-19. CDR3 sequence (DNA): TGTGCCAGCAGCCCACTAGCGGGAGCCTACAATGAGCAGTTCTTC. Amino acids: CASSPLAGAYNEQFF.